These 2 T cell receptor beta chains came from one sample sequenced in a study of shared clonotypes between healthy human individuals. The table came from immunoSEQ multiplex PCR; TCRdb's copy has only in-frame clones and leaves some out. The sample has 2.3 million or so clones; approximately 95% are singletons. The sample taken for sequencing was naive CD4+ T cells from PBMCs. Subset indicated: CD45RA+ positively selected. The receptors stem from a man between 18 and 29 years old in good health. Some clones in this sample may be carry-over from other donors' samples.

The V call is TRBV28, the J call TRBJ2-1; 10 positions match TRBD2. Per the germline V gene, CDR1 is MDHEN and CDR2 is SYDVKM. This CDR3 has 14 amino acids. V lost 7 bases and J lost 5; bases outside the gene matches: 5. The CDR3 protein is CASKRTSGHNEQFF. The DNA for the CDR3 is TGTGCCAGCAAGAGGACTAGCGGACACAATGAGCAGTTCTTC.

The chain couples TRBV6-5 to TRBJ1-1, with TRBD1 as a possible D gene (6 bases). This CDR3 is 14 amino acids long. Trimming left V 6 bases short and J 6 bases short, with 17 bases between. Germline V gene data show CDR1 as MNHEY and CDR2 as SVGAGI. The CDR3 coding sequence is TGTGCCAGCAGGCAAACAGGGAAGGCGGCTGAAGCTTTCTTT. It translates to CASRQTGKAAEAFF.